Listed here are 18 T cell receptor beta chains from one sample, sequenced in a study of blood T cell repertoires in COVID-19. The repertoire was sequenced with immunoSEQ multiplex PCR; TCRdb's copy has only in-frame clones and lacks some. The sample lists roughly 200,000 clones; 82% were seen once. Sample: peripheral blood. Every receptor here comes from a woman aged 55-70 years with COVID-19, enrolled during active disease.

This clone came up many times. This sequence joins TRBV7-2 and TRBJ1-1, with D maybe TRBD1 (5 bases). The germline V gene has CDR1 SGHTA and CDR2 FQGNSA. The CDR3 totals 14 residues. Trimming stripped 0 bases from V and 1 base from J, with 6 bases between. The CDR3 DNA reads TGTGCCAGCAGCTTAGCCGGGGGGAACACTGAAGCTTTCTTT. Protein sequence: CASSLAGGNTEAFF. The full variable domain, rest sourced from reference TRBV7-2 and TRBJ1-1, is GAGVSQSPSNKVTEKGKDVELRCDPISGHTALYWYRQSLGQGLEFLIYFQGNSAPDKSGLPSDRFSAERTGGSVSTLTIQRTQQEDSAVYLCASSLAGGNTEAFFGQGTRLTVV.

The CDR3 bases are TGTGCCAGCAGCCAGAAGTCTAGCGGGGAAGAGACCCAGTACTTC. This codes for CASSQKSSGEETQYF. V and J are TRBV3-1 (or the pseudogene TRBV3-2) and TRBJ2-5; 9 positions match TRBD2. Germline loops: CDR1 LGHDT, CDR2 YNNKEL (reference sequence). This CDR3 is built from 15 residues. The V gene end was trimmed by 3 bases and the J gene end by 3 bases; junction bases not matched to a gene: 5.

This clone occurred a few times. The V and J genes are TRBV2 and TRBJ1-1; tentatively, D is TRBD1 (6 bases). From germline, CDR1 is SNHLY and CDR2 FYNNEI. CDR3 size: 16 residues. V gave up 1 base and J gave up 1 base, with 13 bases separating them. Written as DNA, the CDR3 is TGTGCCAGCAGTGAAGTGGAACTGACAGGGAACACTGAAGCTTTCTTT. It yields the protein CASSEVELTGNTEAFF.

This chain connects TRBV3-1 (or the pseudogene TRBV3-2) to TRBJ2-7, with 8 bases aligning to TRBD1. The germline V gene has CDR1 LGHDT and CDR2 YNNKEL (reference sequence). J gave up 3 bases and V 3 bases, and 1 base lay outside the gene matches. There are 13 residues in the CDR3. In DNA form, the CDR3 reads TGTGCCAGCAGCCAGGGGACAGGCTACGAGCAGTACGTC. Translating it yields CASSQGTGYEQYV.

This clone was seen once. The V gene is TRBV6-5, the J gene TRBJ2-7; 10 nucleotides align to TRBD1. Per the germline V gene, CDR1 is MNHEY and CDR2 is SVGAGI. Trimming removed 8 bases from V and 6 bases from J; junction bases left unmatched: 13. The CDR3 contains 15 residues. CDR3 protein: CASRPLTGTGVEQYF. The CDR3 DNA is TGTGCCAGCCGCCCTCTTACCGGGACAGGGGTCGAGCAGTACTTC.

J is TRBJ2-6 and V is TRBV6-4; TRBD1 matches at 9 bases. V was pared by 10 bases and J by 2 bases, with 18 bases of the junction left unmatched. CDR1 is MRHNA, CDR2 SNTAGT, per germline. This CDR3 is 19 amino acids long. The CDR3: CANNKPGQGVIPGANVLTF. For the CDR3, the DNA is TGTGCCAATAACAAACCGGGACAGGGAGTGATCCCTGGGGCCAACGTCCTGACTTTC.

V gene TRBV28 combines with J gene TRBJ1-2, with D hard to call. Trimming removed 10 bases at V and 4 bases at J, with 16 bases between. The CDR3 totals 13 residues. Looked up from germline, CDR1 is MDHEN and CDR2 is SYDVKM. The CDR3 DNA reads TGTGCCACCTTCCGGGGTCTTGCCTATGGCTACACCTTC. It codes for CATFRGLAYGYTF.

This clone is a singleton in its sample. CDR3: CASSRVLGATYNEQFF. As DNA, the CDR3 is TGTGCCAGTAGTAGGGTCTTAGGGGCTACCTACAATGAGCAGTTCTTC. The genes are TRBV19 and TRBJ2-1; maybe TRBD1 (5 bases). Germline assignment: CDR1 LNHDA and CDR2 SQIVND (reference sequence). V was trimmed by 4 bases and J by 2 bases, leaving 15 bases between them. CDR3 size: 16 residues.

This clone has more than one count but fewer than ten. This chain uses TRBV6-5 with TRBJ1-2, with 7 bases matching TRBD1. The length of the CDR3 is 13 residues. Trimming at V came to 8 bases and at J to 2 bases, leaving 5 bases not matched to a gene. From germline, CDR1 is MNHEY and CDR2 SVGAGI. The CDR3 here is CASQPTGNYGYTF. The CDR3, as DNA: TGTGCCAGCCAGCCGACAGGGAACTATGGCTACACCTTC.

The V and J genes are TRBV19 and TRBJ2-2; 9 bases align to TRBD1. The CDR3 length is 16 residues. V shed 4 bases, J shed 5 bases, and the junction held 8 bases outside the gene matches. In germline, CDR1 is LNHDA, CDR2 SQIVND (reference sequence). The CDR3 nucleotides are TGTGCCAGTAGTACGCGGGGACAGGGACGTACCGGGGAGCTGTTTTTT. This translates into CASSTRGQGRTGELFF. Filled out from reference TRBV19 and TRBJ2-2, the complete variable domain reads DGGITQSPKYLFRKEGQNVTLSCEQNLNHDAMYWYRQDPGQGLRLIYYSQIVNDFQKGDIAEGYSVSREKKESFPLTVTSAQKNPTAFYLCASSTRGQGRTGELFFGEGSRLTVL.

In its sample, this clone was seen once. At the DNA level, this CDR3 is encoded by other sequences in the same sample as well. The chain joins TRBV6-5 to TRBJ1-1, with 8 bases matching TRBD1. V lost 5 bases to trimming and J lost 4 bases; unmatched junction nucleotides: 6. CDR3 length equals 14 residues. CDR1 is MNHEY and CDR2 is SVGAGI in the germline V gene. In DNA, the CDR3 is TGTGCCAGCAGTATAGACAGGGGCGGCACTGAAGCTTTCTTT. Its protein product is CASSIDRGGTEAFF.

The chain joins TRBV19 to TRBJ2-3, with 9 bases lining up with TRBD1. V was pared by 7 bases and J by 4 bases, with 9 bases of the junction left unmatched. This CDR3 region has 15 residues. CDR1 is LNHDA and CDR2 is SQIVND in the germline V gene (reference sequence). CDR3 sequence (DNA): TGTGCCAGTACCGCGGGACAGGGTGTCGCAGATACGCAGTATTTT. This sequence encodes CASTAGQGVADTQYF.

V usage is TRBV7-2 and J usage is TRBJ2-7; D may be TRBD2 (6 bases). CDR3 size: 15 residues. The germline CDR1 and CDR2 sequences are SGHTA and FQGNSA. V lost 5 bases to trimming and J lost 3 bases, with 17 bases between them. DNA of the CDR3: TGTGCCAGCAGCCCCGGGGCAGGCGGGGTCTACGAGCAGTACTTC. Translation gives CASSPGAGGVYEQYF.

The rearrangement links TRBV7-2 to TRBJ1-6, with TRBD1 identical over 9 bases. The ends lost 3 bases at V and 5 bases at J; junction bases unmatched: 5. Germline CDR1 is SGHTA and CDR2 is FQGNSA. The CDR3 consists of 16 residues. CDR3 amino acids: CASSLRGTGNNSPLHF. CDR3 DNA sequence: TGTGCCAGCAGCTTGCGGGGGACAGGGAATAATTCACCCCTCCACTTT.

The V gene is TRBV10-3, the J gene TRBJ2-7, with 7 positions matching TRBD1. Germline V CDR1 and CDR2: ENHRY, SYGVKD. The V segment lost 7 bases and the J segment 3 bases; nucleotides outside the gene matches: 9. The CDR3 is 14 amino acids. Here the CDR3 reads CAITKDRELYEQYF. DNA for the CDR3: TGTGCCATCACCAAAGACAGGGAGCTCTACGAGCAGTACTTC.

This clone occurred a few times. This chain uses TRBV9 with TRBJ2-1; 10 nucleotides line up with TRBD2. CDR3 length: 18 residues. J was trimmed by 6 bases and V by 4 bases; bases with no gene match: 16. CDR1 and CDR2 from the germline V gene are SGDLS and YYNGEE. CDR3 amino acids: CASSPGVIAGGVGNEQFF. The CDR3 coding sequence is TGTGCCAGCAGCCCCGGAGTGATAGCGGGAGGAGTAGGCAATGAGCAGTTCTTC.

This clone was seen once. The CDR3 spells CSVLGGGAGEQYF. For the CDR3, the DNA is TGCAGCGTTCTAGGTGGGGGGGCTGGGGAGCAGTACTTC. This chain links TRBV29-1 with TRBJ2-7; a weak D match, TRBD2 (7 bases). V was pared by 5 bases and J by 7 bases, with 18 bases between. The CDR3 is made up of 13 amino acids. CDR1 and CDR2 from the germline V gene are SQVTM and ANQGSEA.

This clone came up once. The CDR3 sequence is CASSLGAGGPSEQFF. Here the CDR3 DNA reads TGTGCCAGCAGCTTAGGGGCGGGAGGGCCCAGTGAGCAGTTCTTC. This chain joins TRBV5-4 and TRBJ2-1; 9 bases agree with TRBD2. Trimming removed 2 bases from V and 9 bases from J; junction bases left unmatched: 9. This CDR3 region has 15 residues. Germline V gene data show CDR1 as SGHNT and CDR2 as YYREEE (reference sequence). Supplemented by reference TRBV5-4 and TRBJ2-1, the full variable domain reads ETGVTQSPTHLIKTRGQQVTLRCSSQSGHNTVSWYQQALGQGPQFIFQYYREEENGRGNFPPRFSGLQFPNYSSELNVNALELDDSALYLCASSLGAGGPSEQFFGPGTRLTVL.